The entry that follows covers one T cell receptor (beta chain) sequence. Antigen specificity is unknown. These data originate in a study of Ad26.COV2.S vaccination and SARS-CoV-2 variants. Study details: Donor had been placed in the Ad26.COV2.S arm of the COV1001 trial. Findings and limits, study-wide: Recipients of either vaccine or placebo displayed similar breadth of non-spike TCRs. Individuals receiving vaccine had higher spike-specific TCR breadth than placebo recipients did.

The germline gives CDR1 SEHNR, CDR2 FQNEAQ (reference sequence). CDR3 size: 14 residues. Trimming at V came to 2 bases and at J to 3 bases, leaving 4 bases not matched to a gene. TCRdb's copy holds only in-frame clones and misses some; the assay was immunoSEQ multiplex PCR. The sample lists more than 350,000 clones, around nine tenths occurring once. Treatment denoted: approximately 18 received Ad26.COV2.S at low or high dose, single or two shots; about 5 received placebo; per-sample allocation not given. Sampling happened 63 days after the first vaccine or placebo injection. Participants' vaccine, an Ad26 vector, delivered Wuhan-strain SARS-CoV-2 spike.

The V call is TRBV7-9, the J call TRBJ2-7, with TRBD1 identical over 7 bases. This TCR was sampled from a person aged 18-60 years who received the Ad26.COV2.S COVID-19 vaccine or a placebo. The sample was peripheral blood, taken in a trial of Ad26.COV2.S vaccine versus placebo. CDR3 sequence reads: CASSLSQGDYEQYF. DNA for the CDR3: TGTGCCAGCAGCTTATCTCAGGGGGACTACGAGCAGTACTTC.